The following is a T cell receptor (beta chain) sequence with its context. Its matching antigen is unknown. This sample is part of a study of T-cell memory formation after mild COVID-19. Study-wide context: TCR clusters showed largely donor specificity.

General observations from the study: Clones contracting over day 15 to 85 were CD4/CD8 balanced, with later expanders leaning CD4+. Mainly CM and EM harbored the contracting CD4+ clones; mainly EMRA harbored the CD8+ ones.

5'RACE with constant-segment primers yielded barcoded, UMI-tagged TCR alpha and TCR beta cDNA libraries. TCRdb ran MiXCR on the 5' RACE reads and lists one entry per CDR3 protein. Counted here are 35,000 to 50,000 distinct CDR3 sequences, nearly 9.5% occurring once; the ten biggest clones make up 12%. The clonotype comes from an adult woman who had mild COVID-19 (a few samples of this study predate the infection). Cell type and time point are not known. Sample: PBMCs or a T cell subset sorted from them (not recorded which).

The DNA of the CDR3 is TGCGCCAGCAGCTTGGCCGCCGGCAGCTCCTACGAGCAGTACTTC. Translation: CASSLAAGSSYEQYF. The chain is built from TRBV5-1 and TRBJ2-7; D unresolved. The V and J ends lost 0 bases and 0 bases respectively, with 10 bases between them. CDR1 and CDR2 (germline): SGHRS, YFSETQ. The length of the CDR3 is 15 residues.